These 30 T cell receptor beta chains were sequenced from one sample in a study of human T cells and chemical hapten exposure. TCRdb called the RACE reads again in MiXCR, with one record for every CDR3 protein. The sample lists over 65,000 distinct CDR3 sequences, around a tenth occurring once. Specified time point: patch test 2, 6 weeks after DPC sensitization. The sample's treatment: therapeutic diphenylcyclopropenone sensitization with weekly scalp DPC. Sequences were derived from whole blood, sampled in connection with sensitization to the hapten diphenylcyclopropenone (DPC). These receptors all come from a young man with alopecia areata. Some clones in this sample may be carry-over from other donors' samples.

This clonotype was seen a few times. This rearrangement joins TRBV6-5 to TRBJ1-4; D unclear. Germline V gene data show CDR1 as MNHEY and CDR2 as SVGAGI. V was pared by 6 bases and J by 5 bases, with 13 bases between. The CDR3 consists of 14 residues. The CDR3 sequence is CASRKVDGNEKLFF. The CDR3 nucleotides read TGTGCCAGCAGAAAAGTAGATGGGAATGAAAAACTGTTTTTT.

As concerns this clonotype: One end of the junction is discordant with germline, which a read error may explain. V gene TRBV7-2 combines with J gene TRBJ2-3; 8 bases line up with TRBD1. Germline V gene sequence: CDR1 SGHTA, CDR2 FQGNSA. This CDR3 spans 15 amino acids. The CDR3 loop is CASSLRQGSIDTQYF. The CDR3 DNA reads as TGTGCCAGCAGCTTACGACAGGGGAGCATAGATACGCAGTATTTT.

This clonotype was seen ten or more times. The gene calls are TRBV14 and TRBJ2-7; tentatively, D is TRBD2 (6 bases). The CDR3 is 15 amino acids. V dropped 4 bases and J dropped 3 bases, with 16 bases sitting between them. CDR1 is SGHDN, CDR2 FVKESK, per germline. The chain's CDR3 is CASSLRDSGYYEQYV. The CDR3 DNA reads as TGTGCCAGCAGCCTTCGGGATAGCGGATACTACGAGCAGTACGTC.

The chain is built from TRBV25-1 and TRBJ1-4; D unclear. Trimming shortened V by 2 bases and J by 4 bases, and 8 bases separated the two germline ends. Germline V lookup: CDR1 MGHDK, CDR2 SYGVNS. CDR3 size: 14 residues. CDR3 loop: CASSETVYNEKLFF. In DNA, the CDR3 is TGTGCCAGCAGTGAAACGGTGTATAATGAAAAACTGTTTTTT.

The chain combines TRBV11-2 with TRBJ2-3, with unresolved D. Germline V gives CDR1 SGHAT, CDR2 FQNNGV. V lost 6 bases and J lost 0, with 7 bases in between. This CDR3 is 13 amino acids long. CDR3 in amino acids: CASSYMSTDTQYF. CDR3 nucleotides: TGTGCCAGCAGTTATATGAGCACAGATACGCAGTATTTT.

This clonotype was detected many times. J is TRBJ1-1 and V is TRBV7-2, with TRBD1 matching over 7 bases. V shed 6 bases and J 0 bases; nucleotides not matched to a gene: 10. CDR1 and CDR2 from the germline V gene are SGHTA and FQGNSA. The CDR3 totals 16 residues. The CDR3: CASRAWTGRMNTEAFF. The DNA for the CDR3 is TGTGCCAGCAGGGCCTGGACAGGAAGAATGAACACTGAAGCTTTCTTT.

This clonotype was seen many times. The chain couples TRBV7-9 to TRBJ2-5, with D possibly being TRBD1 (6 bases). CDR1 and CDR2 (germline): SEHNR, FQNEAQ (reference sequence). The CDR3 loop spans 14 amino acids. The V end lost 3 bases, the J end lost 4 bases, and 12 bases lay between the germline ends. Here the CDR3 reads CASSFQGSGETQYF. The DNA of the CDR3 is TGTGCCAGCAGCTTTCAGGGGAGCGGAGAGACCCAGTACTTC. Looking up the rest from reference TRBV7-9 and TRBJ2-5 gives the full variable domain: DTGVSQNPRHKITKRGQNVTFRCDPISEHNRLYWYRQTLGQGPEFLTYFQNEAQLEKSRLLSDRFSAERPKGSFSTLEIQRTEQGDSAMYLCASSFQGSGETQYFGPGTRLLVL.

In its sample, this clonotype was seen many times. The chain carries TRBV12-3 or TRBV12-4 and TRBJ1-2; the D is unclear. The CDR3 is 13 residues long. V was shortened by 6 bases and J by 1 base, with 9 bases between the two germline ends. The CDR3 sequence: CASSVGINYGYTF. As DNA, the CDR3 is TGTGCCAGCAGCGTAGGGATTAACTATGGCTACACCTTC.

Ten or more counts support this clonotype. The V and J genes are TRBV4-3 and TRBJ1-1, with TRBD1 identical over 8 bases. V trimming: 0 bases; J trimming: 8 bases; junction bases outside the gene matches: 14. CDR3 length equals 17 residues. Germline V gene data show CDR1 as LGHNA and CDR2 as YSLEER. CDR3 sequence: CASSQDGQGAQLVEAFF. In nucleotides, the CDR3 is TGCGCCAGCAGCCAAGACGGACAGGGTGCCCAGTTGGTGGAAGCTTTCTTT.

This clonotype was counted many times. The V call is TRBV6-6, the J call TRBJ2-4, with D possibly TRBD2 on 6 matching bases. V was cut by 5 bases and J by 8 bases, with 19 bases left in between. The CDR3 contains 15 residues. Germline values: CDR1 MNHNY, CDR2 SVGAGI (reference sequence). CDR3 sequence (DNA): TGTGCCAGCAGTGGTCCCCAGGAGGGTGAGGACATTCAGTACTTC. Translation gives CASSGPQEGEDIQYF.

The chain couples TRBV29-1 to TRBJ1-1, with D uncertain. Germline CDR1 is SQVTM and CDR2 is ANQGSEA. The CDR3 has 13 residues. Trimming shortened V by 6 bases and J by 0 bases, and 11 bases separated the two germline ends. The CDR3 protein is CSVNGLVNTEAFF. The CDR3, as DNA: TGCAGCGTAAACGGACTCGTGAACACTGAAGCTTTCTTT.

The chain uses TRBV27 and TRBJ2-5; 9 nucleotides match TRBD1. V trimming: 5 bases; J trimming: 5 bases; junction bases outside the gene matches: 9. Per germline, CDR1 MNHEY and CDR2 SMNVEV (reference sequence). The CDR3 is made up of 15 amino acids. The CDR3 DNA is TGTGCCAGCAGTCCCATCTCAGGGACAGGGGAGACCCAGTACTTC. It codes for CASSPISGTGETQYF.

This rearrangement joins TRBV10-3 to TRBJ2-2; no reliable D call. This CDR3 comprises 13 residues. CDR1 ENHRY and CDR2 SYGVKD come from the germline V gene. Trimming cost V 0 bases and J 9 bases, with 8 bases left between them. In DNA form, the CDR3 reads TGTGCCATCAGTGAGTCACTTACCCGGGAGCTGTTTTTT. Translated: CAISESLTRELFF.

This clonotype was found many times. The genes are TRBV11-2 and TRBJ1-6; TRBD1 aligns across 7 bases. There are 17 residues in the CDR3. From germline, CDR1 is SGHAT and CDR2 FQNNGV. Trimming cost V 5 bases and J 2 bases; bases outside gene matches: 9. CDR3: CASSQQTGWPYNSPLHF. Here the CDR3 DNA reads TGTGCCAGCAGCCAGCAGACAGGGTGGCCCTATAATTCACCCCTCCACTTT.

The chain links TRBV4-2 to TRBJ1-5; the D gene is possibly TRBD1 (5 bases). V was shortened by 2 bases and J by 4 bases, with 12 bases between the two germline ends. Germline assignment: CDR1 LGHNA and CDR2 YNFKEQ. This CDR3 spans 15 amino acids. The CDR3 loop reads CASSQLPGENQPQHF. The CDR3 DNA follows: TGTGCCAGCAGCCAACTTCCGGGGGAAAATCAGCCCCAGCATTTT.

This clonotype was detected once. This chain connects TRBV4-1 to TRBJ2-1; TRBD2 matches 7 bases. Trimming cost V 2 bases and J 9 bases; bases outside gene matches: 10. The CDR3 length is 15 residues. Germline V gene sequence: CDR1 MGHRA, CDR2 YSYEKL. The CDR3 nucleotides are TGCGCCAGCAGCCAATTGGGGGAGGGATTGAGTGAGCAGTTCTTC. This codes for CASSQLGEGLSEQFF.

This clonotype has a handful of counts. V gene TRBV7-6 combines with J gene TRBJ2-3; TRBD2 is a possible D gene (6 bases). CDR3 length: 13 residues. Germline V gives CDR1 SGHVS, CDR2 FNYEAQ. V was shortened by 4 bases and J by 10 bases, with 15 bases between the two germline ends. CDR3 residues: CASSWAEGNAQYF. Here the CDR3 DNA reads TGTGCCAGCAGCTGGGCGGAGGGGAACGCGCAGTATTTT.

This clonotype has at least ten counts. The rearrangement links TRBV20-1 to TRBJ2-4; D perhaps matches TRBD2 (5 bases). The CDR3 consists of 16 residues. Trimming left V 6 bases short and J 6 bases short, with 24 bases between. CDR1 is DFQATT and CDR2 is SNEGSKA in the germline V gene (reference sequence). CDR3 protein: CSAIRTGGGLTNIQYF. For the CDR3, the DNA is TGCAGTGCGATAAGGACTGGAGGTGGACTTACAAACATTCAGTACTTC.

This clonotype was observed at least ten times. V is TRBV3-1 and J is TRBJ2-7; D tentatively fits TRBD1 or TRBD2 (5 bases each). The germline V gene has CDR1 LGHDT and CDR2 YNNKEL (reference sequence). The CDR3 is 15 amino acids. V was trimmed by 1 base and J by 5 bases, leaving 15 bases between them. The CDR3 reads CASSQGWDRPNEQYF. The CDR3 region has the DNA TGTGCCAGCAGCCAAGGATGGGACCGACCCAACGAGCAGTACTTC.

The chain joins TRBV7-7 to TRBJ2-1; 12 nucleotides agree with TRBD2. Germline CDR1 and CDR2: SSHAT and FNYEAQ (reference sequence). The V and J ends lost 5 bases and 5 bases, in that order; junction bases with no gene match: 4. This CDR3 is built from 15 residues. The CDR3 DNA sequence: TGTGCCAGCAGCCAGACTAGCGGGGGACACAATGAGCAGTTCTTC. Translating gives CASSQTSGGHNEQFF.

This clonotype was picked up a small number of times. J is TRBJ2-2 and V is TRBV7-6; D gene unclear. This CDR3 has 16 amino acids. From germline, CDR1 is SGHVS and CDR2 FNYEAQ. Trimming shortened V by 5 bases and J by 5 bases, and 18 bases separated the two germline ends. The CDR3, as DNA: TGTGCCAGCAGCCCTCATGTCTGGGGTGAAACCGGGGAGCTGTTTTTT. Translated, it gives CASSPHVWGETGELFF.

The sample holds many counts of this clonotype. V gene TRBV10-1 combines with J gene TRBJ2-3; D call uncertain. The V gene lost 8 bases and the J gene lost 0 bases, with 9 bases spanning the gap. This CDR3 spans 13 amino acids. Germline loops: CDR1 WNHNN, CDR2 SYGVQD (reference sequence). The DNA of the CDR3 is TGCGCCAGCTCCACCTCTAGCACAGATACGCAGTATTTT. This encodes CASSTSSTDTQYF.

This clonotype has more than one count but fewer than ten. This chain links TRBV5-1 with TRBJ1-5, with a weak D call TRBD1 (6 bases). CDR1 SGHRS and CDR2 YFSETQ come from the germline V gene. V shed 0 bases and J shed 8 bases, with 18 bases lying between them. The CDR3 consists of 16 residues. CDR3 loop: CASSLGAGGEEEPQHF. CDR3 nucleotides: TGCGCCAGCAGCTTGGGAGCCGGGGGCGAGGAAGAGCCCCAGCATTTT. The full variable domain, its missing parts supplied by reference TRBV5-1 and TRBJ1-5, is KAGVTQTPRYLIKTRGQQVTLSCSPISGHRSVSWYQQTPGQGLQFLFEYFSETQRNKGNFPGRFSGRQFSNSRSEMNVSTLELGDSALYLCASSLGAGGEEEPQHFGDGTRLSIL.

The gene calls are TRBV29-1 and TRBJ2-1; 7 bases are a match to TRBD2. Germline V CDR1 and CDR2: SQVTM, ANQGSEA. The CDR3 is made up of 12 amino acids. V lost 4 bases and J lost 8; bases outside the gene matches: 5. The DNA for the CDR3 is TGCAGCGTTGGGGTTGGGAGGGATGAGCAGTTCTTC. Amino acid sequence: CSVGVGRDEQFF.

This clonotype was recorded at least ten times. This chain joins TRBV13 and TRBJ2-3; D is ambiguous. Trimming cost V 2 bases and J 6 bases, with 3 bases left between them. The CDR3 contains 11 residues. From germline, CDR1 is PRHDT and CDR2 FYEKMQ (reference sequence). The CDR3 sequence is CASSLMDTQYF. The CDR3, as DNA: TGTGCCAGCAGCTTAATGGATACGCAGTATTTT.

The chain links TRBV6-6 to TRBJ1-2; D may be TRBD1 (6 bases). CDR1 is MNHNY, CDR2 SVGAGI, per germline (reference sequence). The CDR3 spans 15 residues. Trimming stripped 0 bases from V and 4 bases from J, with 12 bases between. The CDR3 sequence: CASSYSRGGGYGYTF. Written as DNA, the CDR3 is TGTGCCAGCAGTTACTCGCGAGGAGGGGGCTATGGCTACACCTTC.

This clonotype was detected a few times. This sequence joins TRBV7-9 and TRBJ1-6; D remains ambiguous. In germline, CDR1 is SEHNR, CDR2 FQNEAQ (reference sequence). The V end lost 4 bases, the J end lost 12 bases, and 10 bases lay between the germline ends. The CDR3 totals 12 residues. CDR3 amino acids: CASSSGFGPLHF. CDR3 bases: TGTGCCAGCAGCTCCGGATTCGGACCCCTCCACTTT.

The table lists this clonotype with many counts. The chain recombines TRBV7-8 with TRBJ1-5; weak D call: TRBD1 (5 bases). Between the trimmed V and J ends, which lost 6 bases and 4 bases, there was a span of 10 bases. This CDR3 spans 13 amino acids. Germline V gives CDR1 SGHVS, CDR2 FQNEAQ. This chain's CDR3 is CASRWDVNQPQHF. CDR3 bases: TGTGCCAGCAGATGGGACGTTAATCAGCCCCAGCATTTT.

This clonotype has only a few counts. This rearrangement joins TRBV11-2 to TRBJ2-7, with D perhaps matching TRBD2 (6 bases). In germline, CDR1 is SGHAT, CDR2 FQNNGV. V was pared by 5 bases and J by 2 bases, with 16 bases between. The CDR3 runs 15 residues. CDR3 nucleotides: TGTGCCAGCAGCCGGCGGGGTGGCCGCGCCTACGAGCAGTACTTC. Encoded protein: CASSRRGGRAYEQYF.

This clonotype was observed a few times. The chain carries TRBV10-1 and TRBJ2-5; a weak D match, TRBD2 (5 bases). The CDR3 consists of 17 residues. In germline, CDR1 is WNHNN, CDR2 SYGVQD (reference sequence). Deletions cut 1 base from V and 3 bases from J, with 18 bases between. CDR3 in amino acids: CASSELAGPRGKETQYF. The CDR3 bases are TGCGCCAGCAGTGAGTTGGCGGGTCCCAGAGGGAAAGAGACCCAGTACTTC.